These 27 T cell receptor beta chains came from one sample sequenced in a study of control samples from healthy donors and cancer patients. Only in-frame clones appear in the TCRdb table, and some are missing; sequencing was by immunoSEQ multiplex PCR. The sample contains approximately 26,000 clones, approximately 85% of which appear only once. Sequencing input: PBMCs. Receptors originate from a man in his sixties with colorectal cancer.

This clone was detected only once. This chain joins TRBV2 and TRBJ2-7; D uncertain. This CDR3 comprises 13 residues. From germline, CDR1 is SNHLY and CDR2 FYNNEI. V dropped 4 bases and J dropped 3 bases, with 10 bases sitting between them. CDR3 amino acids: CASSGAPNYEQYF. Here the CDR3 DNA reads TGTGCCAGCAGTGGGGCCCCCAACTACGAGCAGTACTTC.

V and J are TRBV27 and TRBJ1-4; D is possibly TRBD1 (5 bases). The ends were cut back, 2 bases at V and 4 bases at J, with 11 bases in the middle. Germline CDR1 MNHEY, CDR2 SMNVEV (reference sequence). This CDR3 comprises 15 residues. CDR3 residues: CASSLRYRINEKLFF. CDR3 DNA: TGTGCCAGCAGTTTACGGTACAGGATTAATGAAAAACTGTTTTTT.

This clone was recorded only once. The J gene is TRBJ2-7, the V gene TRBV6-6; 15 nucleotides align to TRBD2. There are 14 residues in the CDR3. The trim removed 5 bases at V and 7 bases at J, leaving 3 bases unmatched. CDR1 and CDR2 (germline): MNHNY, SVGAGI (reference sequence). In nucleotides, the CDR3 is TGTGCCAGCAGTACCGGGACTAGCGGGGGGGAGCAGTACTTC. As protein: CASSTGTSGGEQYF.

This clone occurred once. This rearrangement joins TRBV18 to TRBJ2-5; 10 bases agree with TRBD1. The V and J ends lost 1 base and 3 bases, in that order; junction bases with no gene match: 5. The CDR3 spans 16 residues. Germline V gives CDR1 KGHSH, CDR2 LQKENI. The CDR3 spells CASSPRRGQGKETQYF. The CDR3 DNA reads TGTGCCAGCTCACCACGGAGGGGACAGGGGAAAGAGACCCAGTACTTC.

This clone is deemed medium-sized (0.01 to 0.1%). The V call is TRBV7-9, the J call TRBJ2-1, with no clear D. From germline, CDR1 is SEHNR and CDR2 FQNEAQ (reference sequence). Deletions cut 5 bases from V and 7 bases from J, with 12 bases between. The CDR3 has 13 residues. The DNA of the CDR3 is TGTGCCAGCAGCCTGCCCTCAGAGAATGAGCAGTTCTTC. This sequence encodes CASSLPSENEQFF.

V and J are TRBV2 and TRBJ2-7, with TRBD2 as a possible D gene (5 bases). This CDR3 comprises 13 residues. Germline V gene sequence: CDR1 SNHLY, CDR2 FYNNEI. V lost 0 bases to trimming and J lost 7 bases, with 10 bases between them. CDR3 bases: TGTGCCAGCAGTGAAGCGCGGGTCGGAGAGCAGTACGTC. It codes for CASSEARVGEQYV.

This chain connects TRBV19 to TRBJ1-6; D unclear. Germline values: CDR1 LNHDA, CDR2 SQIVND (reference sequence). V was trimmed by 4 bases and J by 6 bases, leaving 7 bases between them. This CDR3 spans 13 amino acids. CDR3 region: CASSKTINSPLHF. CDR3 coding DNA: TGTGCCAGTAGTAAGACGATTAATTCACCCCTCCACTTT.

This sequence joins TRBV6-5 and TRBJ1-5; D is perhaps TRBD1 (5 bases). Trimming took 8 bases from V and 5 from J, leaving 16 bases between them. Germline V gene data show CDR1 as MNHEY and CDR2 as SVGAGI. The CDR3 contains 14 residues. The CDR3: CASSPRTGYQPQHF. DNA of the CDR3: TGTGCCAGCTCACCTCGAACAGGTTATCAGCCCCAGCATTTT.

The chain couples TRBV5-6 to TRBJ1-1; 7 positions match TRBD1. This CDR3 region has 15 residues. V was clipped by 4 bases and J by 5 bases; unmatched bases: 11. CDR1 and CDR2 from the germline V gene are SGHDT and YYEEEE. CDR3 bases: TGTGCCAGCAGCCGCAGGGGGTTCTTGGGGACTGAAGCTTTCTTT. Its translation is CASSRRGFLGTEAFF.

The chain has TRBV9 and TRBJ1-6, with D hard to call. This CDR3 is 15 amino acids long. The germline CDR1 and CDR2 sequences are SGDLS and YYNGEE. V dropped 0 bases and J dropped 12 bases, with 16 bases sitting between them. The CDR3 nucleotides read TGTGCCAGCAGCGTAGCTTCGGGAGGGCAAGGACCCCTCCACTTT. This encodes CASSVASGGQGPLHF.

The chain joins TRBV2 to TRBJ1-5; D unclear. The CDR3 covers 15 residues. Trimming left V 7 bases short and J 7 bases short, with 20 bases between. From germline, CDR1 is SNHLY and CDR2 FYNNEI. The CDR3 loop is CASTESVGSRQPQHF. CDR3 coding DNA: TGTGCCAGCACCGAATCAGTGGGTTCGCGACAGCCCCAGCATTTT. Drawing the rest from reference TRBV2 and TRBJ1-5, the complete variable domain is EPEVTQTPSHQVTQMGQEVILRCVPISNHLYFYWYRQILGQKVEFLVSFYNNEISEKSEIFDDQFSVERPDGSNFTLKIRSTKLEDSAMYFCASTESVGSRQPQHFGDGTRLSIL.

This sequence joins TRBV27 and TRBJ2-1, with TRBD2 identical over 7 bases. The junction had 9 bases not matched to a gene; V was cut back by 3 bases and J by 7 bases. Germline assignment: CDR1 MNHEY and CDR2 SMNVEV (reference sequence). There are 15 residues in the CDR3. The CDR3 region is CASSLGGAGVNEQFF. The CDR3 DNA reads as TGTGCCAGCAGTTTGGGAGGGGCCGGGGTAAATGAGCAGTTCTTC.

This clone was counted between two and nine times. The chain links TRBV9 to TRBJ2-7; D is unresolved. The CDR3 totals 14 residues. CDR1 and CDR2 (germline): SGDLS, YYNGEE. With 2 bases removed from V and 1 base from J, the gap between germline ends came to 10 bases. The CDR3 is CASSVASSSYEQYF. CDR3 nucleotide sequence: TGTGCCAGCAGCGTCGCCTCGAGTTCCTACGAGCAGTACTTC. Supplemented by reference TRBV9 and TRBJ2-7, the full variable domain reads DSGVTQTPKHLITATGQRVTLRCSPRSGDLSVYWYQQSLDQGLQFLIQYYNGEERAKGNILERFSAQQFPDLHSELNLSSLELGDSALYFCASSVASSSYEQYFGPGTRLTVT.

This clone came up once. The chain links TRBV3-1 (or the pseudogene TRBV3-2) to TRBJ2-1, with D possibly being TRBD1 (5 bases). The CDR3 totals 16 residues. Germline CDR1 and CDR2: LGHDT and YNNKEL (reference sequence). V shed 3 bases and J shed 0 bases, with 12 bases lying between them. The CDR3 bases are TGTGCCAGCAGCCATCGAAAGGGGTCCTCCTACAATGAGCAGTTCTTC. This codes for CASSHRKGSSYNEQFF.

V usage is TRBV7-9 and J usage is TRBJ1-2; 7 bases align to TRBD1. This CDR3 is built from 13 residues. With V trimmed by 5 bases and J by 4 bases, 4 bases remained unmatched. In germline, CDR1 is SEHNR, CDR2 FQNEAQ (reference sequence). CDR3 in DNA: TGTGCCAGCAGCAGGACAGGACTCTATGGCTACACCTTC. Its protein is CASSRTGLYGYTF.

The CDR3 loop reads CASRHRGQRNQPQHF. The CDR3 DNA is TGTGCCAGTAGGCACAGGGGGCAGCGCAATCAGCCCCAGCATTTT. This chain connects TRBV19 to TRBJ1-5; 9 nucleotides agree with TRBD1. Trimming cost V 6 bases and J 2 bases; bases outside gene matches: 5. CDR1 and CDR2 from the germline V gene are LNHDA and SQIVND (reference sequence). CDR3 length equals 15 residues.

The rearrangement uses TRBV5-1 and TRBJ2-3; 8 bases fit TRBD1. The CDR3 spans 14 residues. The germline CDR1 and CDR2 sequences are SGHRS and YFSETQ. V lost 3 bases and J lost 4; bases outside the gene matches: 4. The CDR3 spells CASSSQQGADTQYF. The CDR3 coding sequence is TGCGCCAGCAGCTCTCAACAGGGGGCAGATACGCAGTATTTT.

V is TRBV29-1 and J is TRBJ2-4, with 8 bases fitting TRBD1. The CDR3 length is 13 residues. Per the germline V gene, CDR1 is SQVTM and CDR2 is ANQGSEA. After removal of 4 bases from V and 6 bases from J, the junction contained 5 bases not matched to a gene. The CDR3 sequence is CSVVRGLGNIQYF. CDR3 nucleotide sequence: TGCAGCGTTGTCAGGGGGCTGGGAAACATTCAGTACTTC.

The chain combines TRBV19 with TRBJ1-2, with 9 bases matching TRBD1. Losses at the gene ends were 6 bases for V and 7 bases for J; bases not matched to a gene: 9. Germline CDR1 LNHDA, CDR2 SQIVND (reference sequence). This CDR3 comprises 14 residues. The CDR3: CASREQGAASGYTF. For the CDR3, the DNA is TGTGCCAGTAGAGAACAGGGGGCGGCGAGTGGCTACACCTTC.

J is TRBJ1-1 and V is TRBV9; TRBD1 might be the D (6 bases). V lost 0 bases to trimming and J lost 6 bases, with 9 bases between them. This CDR3 is built from 13 residues. CDR1 is SGDLS, CDR2 YYNGEE, per germline. CDR3 bases: TGTGCCAGCAGCGTAGGAGGGGGGGCTGAAGCTTTCTTT. It translates to CASSVGGGAEAFF.

The chain carries TRBV10-3 and TRBJ1-2, with a tentative D call TRBD1 (5 bases). CDR1 is ENHRY and CDR2 is SYGVKD in the germline V gene. Between the trimmed V and J ends, which lost 4 bases and 0 bases, there was a span of 12 bases. This CDR3 spans 15 amino acids. Here the CDR3 reads CAISGGGTANYGYTF. CDR3 nucleotides: TGTGCCATCAGTGGGGGGGGGACCGCTAACTATGGCTACACCTTC.

V usage is TRBV6-6 and J usage is TRBJ1-2, with TRBD1 matching over 9 bases. CDR1 and CDR2 from the germline V gene are MNHNY and SVGAGI (reference sequence). This CDR3 is 13 amino acids long. Losses at the gene ends were 2 bases for V and 8 bases for J; bases not matched to a gene: 3. The DNA for the CDR3 is TGTGCCAGCAGTTACGTGGACAGGGGAGGCTACACCTTC. Residues: CASSYVDRGGYTF.

This chain uses TRBV3-1 (or the pseudogene TRBV3-2) with TRBJ2-5; TRBD2 aligns across 9 bases. Per germline, CDR1 LGHDT and CDR2 YNNKEL (reference sequence). V was pared by 0 bases and J by 1 base, with 3 bases of the junction left unmatched. This CDR3 region has 16 residues. The CDR3 reads CASSQDQRGAQETQYF. In nucleotides, the CDR3 is TGTGCCAGCAGCCAAGATCAGCGGGGGGCCCAAGAGACCCAGTACTTC.

The CDR3 region has the DNA TGTGCCAGCAGCAAGGGGAGGGGGCCAGTCGTCTGGGGATACGAGCAGTACGTC. It codes for CASSKGRGPVVWGYEQYV. This chain joins TRBV21-1 and TRBJ2-7. TRBV21-1 is given as a pseudogene. The CDR3 sequence is 18 residues long.

The chain recombines TRBV13 with TRBJ1-1; 7 nucleotides line up with TRBD1. Germline CDR1 reads PRHDT; CDR2 reads FYEKMQ (reference sequence). V dropped 5 bases and J dropped 0; count of bases not matched to a gene: 6. The CDR3 is made up of 15 amino acids. CDR3 sequence: CASSLRGNMNTEAFF. The CDR3 nucleotides read TGTGCCAGCAGCCTCAGGGGGAACATGAACACTGAAGCTTTCTTT.

The J gene is TRBJ2-7, the V gene TRBV21-1. TRBV21-1 is an annotated pseudogene. The CDR3 loop spans 14 amino acids. CDR3 residues: CASSKAPNGREQYV. The CDR3, as DNA: TGTGCCAGCAGCAAAGCCCCGAACGGCAGAGAGCAGTACGTC.

The chain recombines TRBV9 with TRBJ2-3; 11 nucleotides agree with TRBD1. Germline CDR1 and CDR2: SGDLS and YYNGEE. The CDR3 runs to 16 residues. Trimming cost V 3 bases and J 5 bases; bases outside gene matches: 8. The CDR3 sequence is CASSGRTGGAVDTQYF. CDR3 in DNA: TGTGCCAGCAGCGGTCGGACAGGGGGCGCGGTAGATACGCAGTATTTT.